This is a list of T cell receptor beta chains from one sample in a study of blood T cell repertoires in COVID-19. The assay was immunoSEQ multiplex PCR, and TCRdb's table has in-frame clones only and misses some. The sample records 130,000 to 150,000 clones, 85% to 90% being singletons. The material sequenced was peripheral blood. The origin of the receptors is a woman between 45 and 60 years old with active or convalescent COVID-19. The conserved cysteine and the conserved F or W are not part of the CDR3 here. The size field is filled for only some rows; it gives once, few, many or a size class.

-,TRBV7-6,TRBJ2-2,ASSSVTGRSNTGELF
-,TRBV28,TRBJ1-4,ASSQAHGLNGGF
-,TRBV7-9,TRBJ2-2,ASSMYTNTGELF
once,TRBV3-1/TRBV3-2,TRBJ2-3,ASSPLSAAGVGDTQY
-,TRBV30,TRBJ1-6,ACRPGYSPLH
-,TRBV30,TRBJ1-1,AWMRSIRTTGGTTEAF
-,TRBV28,TRBJ1-2,ASSSGQGNYGYT
-,TRBV12-3/TRBV12-4,TRBJ1-5,ASSFSGPQPQH
-,TRBV3-1/TRBV3-2,TRBJ1-1,ASSQSVNTEAF
-,TRBV28,TRBJ2-1,ASTFLPEIRVTCEQF
-,TRBV2,TRBJ1-5,ASSEGTGRNQPQH
-,TRBV27,TRBJ2-2,ASTSTGNGELF
-,TRBV28,TRBJ1-1,ASSKGGGNTEAF
-,TRBV5-1,TRBJ2-7,ASSLADRVGEQY
-,TRBV19,TRBJ2-1,ASSIRLAAGPYNEQF
-,TRBV9,TRBJ1-1,ASSVGGRANTEAF
-,TRBV7-3,TRBJ1-2,ASSPGPRDYGYT
-,TRBV2,TRBJ2-1,ASGLAGGTYNEQF
-,TRBV19,TRBJ1-2,ASISSGTGGGYGYT
-,TRBV18,TRBJ2-1,ASSPGLAGVLEQF
few,TRBV7-7,TRBJ2-1,ASSLATGGRNEQF
-,TRBV25-1,TRBJ2-1,ASSESLGSHNEQF